A single sample is the source of the 10 T cell receptor beta chains below, sequenced in a study of T cells in Graves' hyperthyroidism and ophthalmopathy. There were TCR beta CDR3 regions amplified from RNA transcripts. The TCR CDR3 was amplified in a first-round RT-PCR using the HTBI primer set. Via MiXCR, TCRdb re-called the multiplex PCR reads, giving one row per CDR3 protein. The table includes about 350,000 distinct CDR3 sequences, roughly 14% detected once. The specimen sequenced was blood. These receptors came from a woman aged 30 to 39 with Graves' hyperthyroidism.

The genes are TRBV20-1 and TRBJ1-4; 8 bases are a match to TRBD1. The V gene's germline CDR1 is DFQATT and CDR2 SNEGSKA (reference sequence). CDR3 size: 14 residues. V gave up 4 bases and J gave up 8 bases; unmatched junction bases: 9. The CDR3 is CSATGTGGGEKLFF. The CDR3 coding sequence is TGCAGTGCTACTGGGACAGGCGGAGGGGAAAAACTGTTTTTT.

This clonotype has more than one count but fewer than ten. A read error may be the cause here, since a much bigger clone is one base away. The V call is TRBV12-3 or TRBV12-4, the J call TRBJ2-7, with 9 bases identical to TRBD2. J was trimmed by 6 bases and V by 5 bases; bases with no gene match: 11. CDR3 length: 15 residues. CDR3: CASSIIAGGPGEQYF. The CDR3 coding sequence is TGTGCCAGCAGTATAATCGCGGGAGGGCCGGGCGAGCAGTACTTC.

This clonotype was seen many times. The chain links TRBV12-3 or TRBV12-4 to TRBJ1-1; D unresolved. CDR3 length: 11 amino acids. Trimming pared 6 bases from V and 3 bases from J, leaving 5 bases between. In DNA form, the CDR3 reads TGTGCCAGCAGCTTATACACTGAAGCTTTCTTT. This gives the protein CASSLYTEAFF.

In this sample, this clonotype turned up many times. This rearrangement joins TRBV4-3 to TRBJ2-3, with unresolved D. The CDR3 covers 15 residues. The V gene's germline CDR1 is LGHNA and CDR2 YSLEER. V lost 4 bases to trimming and J lost 0 bases, with 11 bases between them. The CDR3 DNA sequence: TGCGCCAGCAGCCCCCGGGCGCAGAGCACAGATACGCAGTATTTT. This encodes CASSPRAQSTDTQYF.

Ten or more counts support this clonotype. This chain joins TRBV28 and TRBJ1-1; 7 bases line up with TRBD1. Germline trimming cut 5 bases from V and 1 base from J; bases unmatched to any gene: 7. The CDR3 sequence is 15 residues long. CDR1 MDHEN and CDR2 SYDVKM come from the germline V gene. CDR3 DNA: TGTGCCAGCAGTGCCCCGACAGGGAGGAACACTGAAGCTTTCTTT. This sequence encodes CASSAPTGRNTEAFF. The full variable domain, completed using reference TRBV28 and TRBJ1-1, is DVKVTQSSRYLVKRTGEKVFLECVQDMDHENMFWYRQDPGLGLRLIYFSYDVKMKEKGDIPEGYSVSREKKERFSLILESASTNQTSMYLCASSAPTGRNTEAFFGQGTRLTVV.

In this sample, this clonotype turned up many times. The junction and the germline gene differ at one end; a read error may be behind it. The rearrangement joins TRBV10-3 to TRBJ2-7, with D unclear. This CDR3 is built from 11 residues. Germline V gives CDR1 ENHRY, CDR2 SYGVKD. The DNA of the CDR3 is TGTGCCATCAGTGCGGCCTACGAGCAATACTTC. This encodes CAISAAYEQYF.

As for this clonotype: One junction end does not reproduce the germline sequence, and a read error may be involved. The CDR3 is CASSKPGNTIYF. CDR3 nucleotide sequence: TGTGCCAGCAGCAAACCTGGGAACACCATATATTTT. V is TRBV5-8 and J is TRBJ1-3; no reliable D call. This CDR3 is 12 amino acids long. Germline-derived CDR1 and CDR2 are SGHTS and YDEGEE.

This sequence joins TRBV20-1 and TRBJ2-7; D unclear. Germline V CDR1 and CDR2: DFQATT, SNEGSKA (reference sequence). CDR3 length: 10 residues. The V end lost 0 bases, the J end lost 4 bases, and 1 base lay between the germline ends. The CDR3 nucleotides are TGCAGTGCTAGAGAGTACGAGCAGTACTTC. Its protein product is CSAREYEQYF.

This clonotype showed up just a few times. The genes are TRBV6-2 or TRBV6-3 and TRBJ1-5, with unresolved D. The CDR3 consists of 15 residues. The ends were cut back, 5 bases at V and 0 bases at J, with 11 bases in the middle. CDR1 and CDR2 (germline): MNHEY, SVGEGT. The CDR3 loop reads CASSRRDNSNQPQHF. In DNA form, the CDR3 reads TGTGCCAGCAGTCGACGGGATAATAGCAATCAGCCCCAGCATTTT.

The CDR3 loop is CSAMDRGGNTIYF. The DNA for the CDR3 is TGCAGCGCCATGGACAGGGGTGGAAACACCATATATTTT. The chain recombines TRBV29-1 with TRBJ1-3; 9 bases line up with TRBD1. Germline trimming cut 7 bases from V and 3 bases from J; bases unmatched to any gene: 4. The CDR3 spans 13 residues. Germline V CDR1 and CDR2: SQVTM, ANQGSEA.